The 18 T cell receptor beta chains presented below share a single source sample, sequenced in a study of cytomegalovirus exposure and HLA in healthy donors. The primer mix had 60 Vbeta and 13 Jbeta primers. Sequencing was performed with immunoSEQ multiplex PCR; in TCRdb, only in-frame clones are kept and a portion is missing. The table records 190,000 or so clones, 80% to 85% of them present only once. Material for sequencing was PBMCs. The receptor set was obtained from a man aged 50 to 59 in good health and CMV-seronegative.

The chain has TRBV30 and TRBJ1-2; TRBD1 agrees at 8 bases. J gave up 3 bases and V 2 bases, and 14 bases lay outside the gene matches. CDR3 length equals 17 residues. The germline CDR1 and CDR2 sequences are GTSNPN and SVGIG (reference sequence). CDR3 residues: CAWSTLDRAGFDYGYTF. DNA for the CDR3: TGTGCCTGGAGTACGTTGGACAGGGCCGGGTTCGACTATGGCTACACCTTC.

The chain links TRBV6-6 to TRBJ1-2; D is uncertain. Per germline, CDR1 MNHNY and CDR2 SVGAGI (reference sequence). The V end was cut by 6 bases, the J end by 5 bases, with 19 bases between. There are 15 residues in the CDR3. The CDR3 DNA reads TGTGCCAGCAGCCGCAGAGGAATGAGTCAGTATGGCTACACCTTC. This gives the protein CASSRRGMSQYGYTF.

Note on this clone: Other DNA variants within this sample encode the same CDR3. The rearrangement uses TRBV7-3 and TRBJ1-2, with 10 bases identical to TRBD1. CDR1 and CDR2 from the germline V gene are SGHTA and FQGTGA. Trimming took 4 bases from V and 11 from J; bases not matched to a gene: 10. The CDR3 is 14 residues long. CDR3 DNA sequence: TGTGCCAGCAGCTCGGGACAGGGGTTGGAGGGATACACCTTC. Translated: CASSSGQGLEGYTF.

V gene TRBV7-6 combines with J gene TRBJ2-7; possible D gene TRBD2, 6 bases. Trimming left V 8 bases short and J 9 bases short, with 20 bases between. There are 13 residues in the CDR3. The V gene's germline CDR1 is SGHVS and CDR2 FNYEAQ. CDR3 sequence reads: CASSIQGGRGQYF. The CDR3 nucleotides read TGTGCCAGCTCCATTCAGGGAGGTAGGGGGCAGTACTTC.

The chain joins TRBV19 to TRBJ1-5; D remains unclear. The V and J ends lost 1 base and 1 base respectively, with 5 bases between them. The CDR3 spans 14 residues. Germline-derived CDR1 and CDR2 are LNHDA and SQIVND (reference sequence). This CDR3 reads CASSIVQSNQPQHF. DNA for the CDR3: TGTGCCAGTAGTATAGTTCAGAGCAATCAGCCCCAGCATTTT. Variable domain in full (rest from reference TRBV19 and TRBJ1-5): DGGITQSPKYLFRKEGQNVTLSCEQNLNHDAMYWYRQDPGQGLRLIYYSQIVNDFQKGDIAEGYSVSREKKESFPLTVTSAQKNPTAFYLCASSIVQSNQPQHFGDGTRLSIL.

This clone turned up a few times. This chain links TRBV2 with TRBJ1-2; the D is unclear. V lost 6 bases and J lost 2, with 10 bases in between. CDR1 SNHLY and CDR2 FYNNEI come from the germline V gene. The CDR3 has 13 residues. CDR3 region: CASSQGANYGYTF. CDR3 in DNA: TGTGCCAGCAGCCAAGGAGCGAACTATGGCTACACCTTC.

V usage is TRBV30 and J usage is TRBJ1-4; no reliable D call. This CDR3 region has 12 residues. V gave up 7 bases and J gave up 8 bases, with 14 bases separating them. Germline V lookup: CDR1 GTSNPN, CDR2 SVGIG (reference sequence). DNA for the CDR3: TGTGCCTCCCAGGATTCGGGAGAAAAACTGTTTTTT. Protein: CASQDSGEKLFF.

Worth noting for this clone: A junction boundary mismatches the germline segment, possibly from a read error. The chain combines TRBV9 with TRBJ2-1; 9 bases agree with TRBD1. The CDR3 is 15 amino acids. CDR1 and CDR2 from the germline V gene are SGDLS and YYNGEE. The CDR3 DNA follows: TGTGCCGGCAGCGGTGACAGGGGGTCATACAATGAGCAGTTCTTC. Encoded protein: CAGSGDRGSYNEQFF.

The rearrangement uses TRBV6-6 and TRBJ2-7; 7 bases align to TRBD2. CDR1 is MNHNY and CDR2 is SVGAGI in the germline V gene (reference sequence). The CDR3 is 11 amino acids. After removal of 8 bases from V and 3 bases from J, the junction contained 1 base not matched to a gene. This CDR3 is CASQRGYEQYF. CDR3 coding DNA: TGTGCCAGCCAGCGGGGCTACGAGCAGTACTTC.

This chain connects TRBV7-2 to TRBJ1-4; unclear D gene. The CDR3 is made up of 13 amino acids. V was clipped by 2 bases and J by 8 bases, with 9 bases between them. Per germline, CDR1 SGHTA and CDR2 FQGNSA. The CDR3 DNA reads as TGTGCCAGCAGCTTAAGACACGGCGAAAAACTGTTTTTT. Protein product: CASSLRHGEKLFF.

This clone was observed a few times. This chain connects TRBV7-2 to TRBJ2-1, with 7 positions matching TRBD2. CDR3 length: 14 amino acids. V was pared by 3 bases and J by 6 bases, with 5 bases of the junction left unmatched. In germline, CDR1 is SGHTA, CDR2 FQGNSA. CDR3 coding DNA: TGTGCCAGCAGCTTCTTGCGGGAGAGCAATGAGCAGTTCTTC. Amino acids: CASSFLRESNEQFF. The variable domain in full, completed from reference TRBV7-2 and TRBJ2-1, reads GAGVSQSPSNKVTEKGKDVELRCDPISGHTALYWYRQSLGQGLEFLIYFQGNSAPDKSGLPSDRFSAERTGGSVSTLTIQRTQQEDSAVYLCASSFLRESNEQFFGPGTRLTVL.

The chain links TRBV30 to TRBJ2-7; D unclear. Trimming removed 4 bases at V and 4 bases at J, with 14 bases between. CDR3 length: 13 amino acids. CDR1 and CDR2 from the germline V gene are GTSNPN and SVGIG (reference sequence). CDR3 residues: CAWKPLQPYEQYF. In nucleotides, the CDR3 is TGTGCCTGGAAGCCCCTTCAACCATACGAGCAGTACTTC. The variable domain in full, completed from reference TRBV30 and TRBJ2-7, reads SQTIHQWPATLVQPVGSPLSLECTVEGTSNPNLYWYRQAAGRGLQLLFYSVGIGQISSEVPQNLSASRPQDRQFILSSKKLLLSDSGFYLCAWKPLQPYEQYFGPGTRLTVT.

V gene TRBV7-2 combines with J gene TRBJ2-7; 7 nucleotides align to TRBD2. After removal of 1 base from V and 7 bases from J, the junction contained 7 bases not matched to a gene. CDR1 is SGHTA, CDR2 FQGNSA, per germline. The CDR3 loop spans 14 amino acids. The CDR3 sequence: CASSLVAGVLEQYF. Written as DNA, the CDR3 is TGTGCCAGCAGCTTAGTTGCGGGAGTTCTTGAGCAGTACTTC.

In DNA form, the CDR3 reads TGTGCCAGCAGCTTAGAAGCGGGACCGAACACCGGGGAGCTGTTTTTT. Its protein is CASSLEAGPNTGELFF. V is TRBV13 and J is TRBJ2-2; 7 bases map to TRBD2. With V trimmed by 1 base and J by 0 bases, 2 bases remained unmatched. The germline CDR1 and CDR2 sequences are PRHDT and FYEKMQ (reference sequence). The CDR3 has 16 residues.

This chain joins TRBV7-6 and TRBJ1-3; 7 bases fit TRBD1. This CDR3 region has 14 residues. Germline assignment: CDR1 SGHVS and CDR2 FNYEAQ. After removal of 3 bases from V and 4 bases from J, the junction contained 3 bases not matched to a gene. CDR3 sequence reads: CASSFGTVGNTIYF. CDR3 coding DNA: TGTGCCAGCAGCTTCGGGACAGTCGGAAACACCATATATTTT.

This chain links TRBV19 with TRBJ1-2; tentative D call: TRBD1 (6 bases). CDR1 LNHDA and CDR2 SQIVND come from the germline V gene (reference sequence). The CDR3 contains 15 residues. Trimming removed 5 bases from V and 1 base from J, with 14 bases in between. For the CDR3, the DNA is TGTGCCAGTAGTGTCCGGGACATTCTTAACTATGGCTACACCTTC. It is translated as CASSVRDILNYGYTF.

J is TRBJ1-4 and V is TRBV5-6; no firm D call. Between the trimmed V and J ends, which lost 2 bases and 3 bases, there was a span of 20 bases. Germline V gene data show CDR1 as SGHDT and CDR2 as YYEEEE. The CDR3 covers 18 residues. The CDR3 DNA sequence: TGTGCCAGCAGCTTCTCCCGGGAATCCTACCGCTCTAATGAAAAACTGTTTTTT. Protein product: CASSFSRESYRSNEKLFF.

This clone was recorded only once. The rearrangement joins TRBV19 to TRBJ1-2, with D possibly matching TRBD1 (5 bases). V was clipped by 3 bases and J by 5 bases, with 16 bases between them. This CDR3 has 15 amino acids. Germline V gene lookup returns CDR1 LNHDA and CDR2 SQIVND (reference sequence). The CDR3 nucleotides read TGTGCCAGTAGTATGGAACGGGACTCCCCGTATGGCTACACCTTC. Translated, it gives CASSMERDSPYGYTF.